This is a list of T cell receptor beta chains from one sample in a study of blood T cell repertoires in COVID-19. Clones were sequenced by immunoSEQ multiplex PCR, and TCRdb holds only the in-frame ones, with some missing. The table records some 3,500 clones, about 70% of them present only once. Sequenced sample: peripheral blood. These receptors all stem from a human donor in a cohort sampled during active COVID-19. Each CDR3 is given with its conserved first and last residue. A D gene is named only where the DNA matches it firmly. The listing skips clone size in some rows; elsewhere it reads once, few, many or a size class.

D gene,clone size,J gene,V gene,CDR3 DNA,CDR3 protein
.,once,TRBJ2-6,TRBV14,TGTGCCAGCAGCCAGTCCCCTAGGGTGGATCCTAGGGGCCTCAACTCTGGGGCCAACGTCCTGACTTTC,CASSQSPRVDPRGLNSGANVLTF
TRBD2,once,TRBJ2-2,TRBV3-1/TRBV3-2,TGTGCCAGCAGCCCGGAAACGGGACTAGCGGGGGTGAACACCGGGGAGCTGTTTTTT,CASSPETGLAGVNTGELFF
TRBD1,.,TRBJ1-3,TRBV5-1,TGCGCCAGCAGCCCTAAGACAGGGGCTGGAAACACCATATATTTT,CASSPKTGAGNTIYF
TRBD1,.,TRBJ2-3,TRBV10-1,TGCGCCAGCAGTGAAGGGACAGGGGACACAGATACGCAGTATTTT,CASSEGTGDTDTQYF
TRBD2,.,TRBJ2-2,TRBV5-1,TGCGCCAGCAGCTTGGTACTAGCGGACACCGGGGAGCTGTTTTTT,CASSLVLADTGELFF
TRBD1,once,TRBJ2-7,TRBV3-1/TRBV3-2,TGTGCCAGCAGCCAAAGGACAGGGTGGGTCTACGAGCAGTACTTC,CASSQRTGWVYEQYF
.,few,TRBJ2-2,TRBV7-9,TGTGCCAGCTTTGTGGGACTGAACACCGGGGAGCTGTTTTTT,CASFVGLNTGELFF
TRBD2,.,TRBJ2-7,TRBV5-1,TGCGCCAGCAGCTGGGGACTAGCGGGGGGATTGACCTACGAGCAGTACTTC,CASSWGLAGGLTYEQYF
TRBD2,.,TRBJ2-1,TRBV11-1,TGTGCCAGCAGCTTTGGTAGCGGGGGAGCCCACAATGAGCAGTTCTTC,CASSFGSGGAHNEQFF
TRBD2,.,TRBJ2-1,TRBV5-4,TGTGCCAGCAGCTTACCACTAGCGGGCAACAATGAGCAGTTCTTC,CASSLPLAGNNEQFF
.,once,TRBJ1-1,TRBV5-4,TGTGCCAGCAGCTTGGCACAGGTTAACACTGAAGCTTTCTTT,CASSLAQVNTEAFF
.,.,TRBJ1-5,TRBV4-3,TGCGCCAGCAGCCAAGATCCCGCCGGTCAGCCCCAGCATTTT,CASSQDPAGQPQHF